A single sample is the source of the 6 T cell receptor beta chains below, sequenced in a study of T cell responses to AZD1222 COVID-19 vaccine. The assay was immunoSEQ multiplex PCR, and TCRdb's table has in-frame clones only and misses some. The sample holds more than 150,000 clones; around 93% are singletons and the top ten take 7.5% to 10%. The source material was peripheral blood, sampled on day 0 of AZD1222 vaccination. Source of these receptors: an adult in good health.

This chain uses TRBV28 with TRBJ2-7; D possibly corresponds to TRBD2 (6 bases). The CDR3 contains 13 residues. The V end was cut by 3 bases, the J end by 3 bases, with 9 bases between. The germline gives CDR1 MDHEN, CDR2 SYDVKM. Here the CDR3 DNA reads TGTGCCAGCAGTTTCGGGGGAAACTACGAGCAGTACTTC. Protein sequence: CASSFGGNYEQYF. Together with reference TRBV28 and TRBJ2-7, the CDR3 gives the full variable domain: DVKVTQSSRYLVKRTGEKVFLECVQDMDHENMFWYRQDPGLGLRLIYFSYDVKMKEKGDIPEGYSVSREKKERFSLILESASTNQTSMYLCASSFGGNYEQYFGPGTRLTVT.

The V call is TRBV9, the J call TRBJ1-1; D not resolved. The CDR3 loop spans 15 amino acids. The germline V gene has CDR1 SGDLS and CDR2 YYNGEE. V dropped 3 bases and J dropped 3 bases, with 15 bases sitting between them. The CDR3 DNA sequence: TGTGCCAGCAGCGAAAACCTCGGGGAGGACACTGAAGCTTTCTTT. Encoded protein: CASSENLGEDTEAFF.

This clone was seen a single time. The V and J genes are TRBV28 and TRBJ2-3; D uncertain. Trimming stripped 5 bases from V and 0 bases from J, with 15 bases between. This CDR3 has 16 residues. From germline, CDR1 is MDHEN and CDR2 SYDVKM. CDR3 sequence: CASSLPPLLSTDTQYF. The CDR3 nucleotides are TGTGCCAGCAGTCTCCCCCCGCTACTGAGCACAGATACGCAGTATTTT.

The rearrangement uses TRBV20-1 and TRBJ1-2; no clear D. Germline values: CDR1 DFQATT, CDR2 SNEGSKA (reference sequence). V was shortened by 3 bases and J by 8 bases, with 10 bases between the two germline ends. The CDR3 has 11 residues. CDR3 residues: CSASVGKGYTF. CDR3 in DNA: TGCAGTGCTAGTGTAGGCAAAGGCTACACCTTC.

The V and J genes are TRBV7-3 and TRBJ2-3; D is ambiguous. The CDR3 has 13 amino acids. CDR1 is SGHTA and CDR2 is FQGTGA in the germline V gene. Trimming shortened V by 2 bases and J by 3 bases, and 6 bases separated the two germline ends. The CDR3 loop is CASSLSPTDTQYF. The CDR3 DNA reads TGTGCCAGCAGCTTATCCCCTACAGATACGCAGTATTTT. The entire variable domain, with the rest obtained from reference TRBV7-3 and TRBJ2-3, is as follows: GAGVSQTPSNKVTEKGKYVELRCDPISGHTALYWYRQSLGQGPEFLIYFQGTGAADDSGLPNDRFFAVRPEGSVSTLKIQRTERGDSAVYLCASSLSPTDTQYFGPGTRLTVL.

This clone has a single count. The genes are TRBV7-9 and TRBJ2-7; D not certain. The CDR3 is 14 residues long. Germline V gives CDR1 SEHNR, CDR2 FQNEAQ (reference sequence). V lost 5 bases and J lost 5, with 16 bases in between. For the CDR3, the DNA is TGTGCCAGCAGCATATCTAGGGTGCTCGACGAGCAGTACTTC. Its protein is CASSISRVLDEQYF.